A single sample is the source of the 8 T cell receptor beta chains below, sequenced in a study of blood T cell repertoires in COVID-19. Here immunoSEQ multiplex PCR was the method, and the copy in TCRdb shows in-frame clones only, minus some. Of 45,000 to 55,000 clones listed, approximately 89% were seen once; the top ten hold under 35%. The specimen was peripheral blood. The receptors stem from a woman of 80 years or more with acute or convalescent COVID-19.

This clone was detected only a few times. The V call is TRBV28, the J call TRBJ2-7; TRBD1 matches 10 bases. The junction had 8 bases not matched to a gene; V was cut back by 4 bases and J by 2 bases. The length of the CDR3 is 16 residues. Germline V gene data show CDR1 as MDHEN and CDR2 as SYDVKM. CDR3 DNA sequence: TGTGCCAGCAGTTCGACCGGGACAGGGGAAACCTACGAGCAGTACGTC. This codes for CASSSTGTGETYEQYV.

In DNA, the CDR3 is TGTGCCAGCAGCGACAGGAGTAATCAGCCCCAGCATTTT. It translates to CASSDRSNQPQHF. The chain has TRBV6-5 and TRBJ1-5; D possibly corresponds to TRBD1 (6 bases). The V gene lost 6 bases and the J gene lost 4 bases, with 10 bases spanning the gap. The CDR3 runs to 13 residues. Germline V lookup: CDR1 MNHEY, CDR2 SVGAGI.

This clone was counted once. The V call is TRBV7-8, the J call TRBJ1-5, with D unclear. The CDR3 is made up of 15 amino acids. Trimming took 0 bases from V and 4 from J, leaving 10 bases between them. Germline V lookup: CDR1 SGHVS, CDR2 FQNEAQ. CDR3 sequence: CASSLAGVRNQPQHF. In DNA, the CDR3 is TGTGCCAGCAGCTTAGCCGGGGTTAGAAATCAGCCCCAGCATTTT.

V usage is TRBV6-1 and J usage is TRBJ1-4, with a weak D call TRBD1 (6 bases). V was pared by 0 bases and J by 8 bases, with 10 bases between. The CDR3 is 14 residues long. Germline V gives CDR1 MNHNS, CDR2 SASEGT. In nucleotides, the CDR3 is TGTGCCAGCAGTGAAGCGCTTCAGGGGGAAAAACTGTTTTTT. Its protein is CASSEALQGEKLFF.

Points on this clone: Sequence at one end of the junction differs from germline and may be a read error. The V call is TRBV19, the J call TRBJ1-5; D not resolved. This CDR3 is 10 amino acids long. Looked up from germline, CDR1 is LNHDA and CDR2 is SQIVND (reference sequence). The CDR3 DNA is TGTGCCAGTGGCAAACAGCCCCAGCATTTT. This gives the protein CASGKQPQHF.

This chain links TRBV11-2 with TRBJ1-1; no firm D call. Per the germline V gene, CDR1 is SGHAT and CDR2 is FQNNGV. This CDR3 is built from 15 residues. Deletions cut 1 base from V and 5 bases from J, with 14 bases between. CDR3 in amino acids: CASSLAGVLGTEAFF. The CDR3 DNA sequence: TGTGCCAGCAGCTTAGCCGGGGTCCTTGGTACTGAAGCTTTCTTT.

The genes are TRBV24-1 and TRBJ2-3; D possibly corresponds to TRBD2 (7 bases). This CDR3 has 14 amino acids. Germline CDR1 KGHDR, CDR2 SFDVKD. V gave up 9 bases and J gave up 5 bases, with 17 bases separating them. CDR3 sequence (DNA): TGTGCCACCGGACCGGGGGGCGGGATAGATACGCAGTATTTT. Encoded protein: CATGPGGGIDTQYF.

The chain is built from TRBV5-8 and TRBJ1-3, with D perhaps TRBD1 (5 bases). Trimming removed 4 bases at V and 4 bases at J, with 12 bases between. This CDR3 has 14 residues. The germline V gene encodes CDR1 SGHTS and CDR2 YDEGEE. CDR3 amino acids: CASSRTMGGNTIYF. The DNA of the CDR3 is TGTGCCAGCAGCCGGACAATGGGAGGAAACACCATATATTTT.